Each of the 27 T cell receptor beta chains below was sequenced from the same sample in a study of cytomegalovirus exposure and HLA in healthy donors. The study ran its PCR with 60 Vbeta and 13 Jbeta primers. Method: immunoSEQ multiplex PCR; TCRdb's copy keeps in-frame clones and lacks some. The data show more than 85,000 clones, about 70% seen once. Sequenced sample: PBMCs. These receptors all stem from a female donor in good health and CMV-seronegative.

This chain links TRBV5-4 with TRBJ2-7; TRBD1 matches at 10 bases. The V gene end was trimmed by 4 bases and the J gene end by 4 bases; junction bases not matched to a gene: 2. The length of the CDR3 is 13 residues. Germline-derived CDR1 and CDR2 are SGHNT and YYREEE (reference sequence). The CDR3 sequence: CASSGDRGYEQYF. Here the CDR3 DNA reads TGTGCCAGCAGCGGGGACAGGGGTTACGAGCAGTACTTC.

The chain combines TRBV29-1 with TRBJ1-2; tentatively, D is TRBD1 (5 bases). Germline values: CDR1 SQVTM, CDR2 ANQGSEA. The V and J ends lost 0 bases and 10 bases respectively, with 12 bases between them. The CDR3 sequence is 12 residues long. The CDR3 DNA is TGCAGCGTTGAAGAATCAGGGTCTGTCTACACCTTC. Translated: CSVEESGSVYTF. Full variable domain (outside the CDR3, taken from reference TRBV29-1 and TRBJ1-2): SAVISQKPSRDICQRGTSLTIQCQVDSQVTMMFWYRQQPGQSLTLIATANQGSEATYESGFVIDKFPISRPNLTFSTLTVSNMSPEDSSIYLCSVEESGSVYTFGSGTRLTVV.

J is TRBJ2-1 and V is TRBV4-1; TRBD1 matches 7 bases. V shed 3 bases and J 0 bases; nucleotides not matched to a gene: 17. This CDR3 region has 20 residues. CDR1 and CDR2 (germline): MGHRA, YSYEKL. In nucleotides, the CDR3 is TGCGCCAGCAGCCATCCCAAAGTCCCGGACAGGTCGAGCTCCTACAATGAGCAGTTCTTC. This gives the protein CASSHPKVPDRSSSYNEQFF.

The chain carries TRBV28 and TRBJ2-7; a possible D gene is TRBD1 (6 bases). V was clipped by 5 bases and J by 0 bases, with 8 bases between them. Germline-derived CDR1 and CDR2 are MDHEN and SYDVKM. The length of the CDR3 is 13 residues. As DNA, the CDR3 is TGTGCCAGCAGTCAGGGGTCCTCCTACGAGCAGTACTTC. It encodes CASSQGSSYEQYF.

The chain links TRBV6-1 to TRBJ2-1; TRBD2 agrees at 8 bases. With V trimmed by 5 bases and J by 9 bases, 6 bases remained unmatched. Germline V gives CDR1 MNHNS, CDR2 SASEGT. This CDR3 comprises 13 residues. The CDR3 spells CASSRTSLSEQFF. The CDR3 DNA sequence: TGTGCCAGCAGTCGGACTAGCCTCAGTGAGCAGTTCTTC.

This chain links TRBV10-3 with TRBJ1-1, with D possibly TRBD1 on 5 matching bases. The length of the CDR3 is 14 residues. CDR1 and CDR2 from the germline V gene are ENHRY and SYGVKD. V gave up 6 bases and J gave up 4 bases, with 15 bases separating them. The CDR3 loop reads CAIRGGEQTTEAFF. In DNA form, the CDR3 reads TGTGCCATCAGAGGAGGGGAACAGACCACTGAAGCTTTCTTT.

This chain's CDR3 is CASSRTGTDYGYTF. As DNA, the CDR3 is TGTGCCAGCAGTAGGACCGGGACAGACTATGGCTACACCTTC. This chain joins TRBV27 and TRBJ1-2; 7 bases align to TRBD1. Germline V gives CDR1 MNHEY, CDR2 SMNVEV (reference sequence). The trim removed 5 bases at V and 3 bases at J, leaving 6 bases unmatched. The CDR3 extends over 14 amino acids.

The chain joins TRBV30 to TRBJ1-5; TRBD1 matches 7 bases. Germline loops: CDR1 GTSNPN, CDR2 SVGIG (reference sequence). This CDR3 contains 14 residues. V dropped 2 bases and J dropped 6; count of bases not matched to a gene: 7. CDR3 region: CAWSPPTGLQPQHF. The CDR3 coding sequence is TGTGCCTGGAGTCCGCCGACAGGGCTTCAGCCCCAGCATTTT.

This chain joins TRBV19 and TRBJ1-4; D might be TRBD1 (5 bases). CDR3 size: 15 residues. Germline CDR1 reads LNHDA; CDR2 reads SQIVND (reference sequence). The V gene lost 1 base and the J gene lost 8 bases, with 14 bases spanning the gap. CDR3 sequence: CASSIGGLGQEKLFF. In nucleotides, the CDR3 is TGTGCCAGTAGTATAGGAGGCCTGGGGCAGGAAAAACTGTTTTTT.

The V and J genes are TRBV18 and TRBJ1-5; no firm D call. V gave up 6 bases and J gave up 7 bases, with 13 bases separating them. Germline V lookup: CDR1 KGHSH, CDR2 LQKENI. This CDR3 is built from 13 residues. The CDR3 loop is CASSREEEQPQHF. CDR3 DNA: TGTGCCAGCTCTAGGGAGGAAGAACAGCCCCAGCATTTT.

The chain employs TRBV7-6 and TRBJ2-7; D might be TRBD2 (6 bases). The V end was cut by 4 bases, the J end by 6 bases, with 13 bases between. The CDR3 spans 13 residues. Germline CDR1 and CDR2: SGHVS and FNYEAQ. CDR3 sequence: CASSSGVSGEQYF. Here the CDR3 DNA reads TGTGCCAGCAGCTCGGGAGTATCGGGCGAGCAGTACTTC.

The rearrangement links TRBV2 to TRBJ1-5; a weak D match, TRBD1 (6 bases). The CDR3 length is 15 residues. The V and J ends lost 6 bases and 6 bases respectively, with 18 bases between them. Per germline, CDR1 SNHLY and CDR2 FYNNEI. CDR3 sequence (DNA): TGTGCCAGCAGGTTTATCAGGGGTTCTACTCAGCCCCAGCATTTT. Translation: CASRFIRGSTQPQHF.

DNA of the CDR3: TGCGCCAGCAGCCAAGGGGTAGCGGGGGGGCCCGATGAGCAGTTCTTC. Amino acid sequence: CASSQGVAGGPDEQFF. J is TRBJ2-1 and V is TRBV4-3; 11 nucleotides agree with TRBD2. J was trimmed by 8 bases and V by 1 base; bases with no gene match: 7. The germline CDR1 and CDR2 sequences are LGHNA and YSLEER. The CDR3 totals 16 residues.

The V and J genes are TRBV11-2 and TRBJ2-1, with TRBD2 identical over 9 bases. The CDR3 sequence is 15 residues long. CDR1 is SGHAT and CDR2 is FQNNGV in the germline V gene. After removal of 4 bases from V and 10 bases from J, the junction contained 11 bases not matched to a gene. The CDR3 DNA reads TGTGCCAGCAGCTCTGGAGGCGGGGGGGCATTGGAGCAGTTCTTC. Residues: CASSSGGGGALEQFF.

The gene calls are TRBV4-1 and TRBJ1-2; TRBD1 agrees at 9 bases. V was clipped by 3 bases and J by 4 bases; unmatched bases: 6. Germline values: CDR1 MGHRA, CDR2 YSYEKL. The length of the CDR3 is 15 residues. CDR3 DNA: TGCGCCAGCAGCCAGTGGACAGGGGTTTCCTATGGCTACACCTTC. Protein product: CASSQWTGVSYGYTF.

The V call is TRBV11-2, the J call TRBJ2-1, with 14 bases fitting TRBD2. The V and J ends lost 4 bases and 8 bases, in that order; junction bases with no gene match: 7. The CDR3 has 16 residues. From germline, CDR1 is SGHAT and CDR2 FQNNGV. The CDR3, as DNA: TGTGCCAGCAGCTCGGGACTAGCGGGAGTAGGCCATGAGCAGTTCTTC. This codes for CASSSGLAGVGHEQFF.

The V gene is TRBV30, the J gene TRBJ1-2; D unresolved. The CDR3 covers 14 residues. V gave up 4 bases and J gave up 3 bases, with 15 bases separating them. Germline V CDR1 and CDR2: GTSNPN, SVGIG (reference sequence). The CDR3 region is CAWTPWRADYGYTF. The CDR3 DNA reads as TGTGCCTGGACTCCTTGGAGGGCGGACTATGGCTACACCTTC.

The rearrangement uses TRBV29-1 and TRBJ1-2, with 7 bases lining up with TRBD1. This CDR3 contains 12 residues. Germline lookup yields CDR1 SQVTM and CDR2 ANQGSEA. J was trimmed by 9 bases and V by 3 bases; bases with no gene match: 7. Here the CDR3 reads CSVEDRWESYTF. The CDR3 DNA reads as TGCAGCGTTGAGGACAGGTGGGAAAGCTACACCTTC.

The chain combines TRBV29-1 with TRBJ2-3; 12 nucleotides line up with TRBD2. The CDR3 consists of 14 residues. J lost 6 bases, V lost 5 bases, and 6 bases had no gene match. The germline V gene encodes CDR1 SQVTM and CDR2 ANQGSEA. In nucleotides, the CDR3 is TGCAGCGTTCGGGGACTAGCGGGCCCCGATACGCAGTATTTT. It is translated as CSVRGLAGPDTQYF.

The rearrangement links TRBV7-9 to TRBJ2-3; 10 bases align to TRBD2. The length of the CDR3 is 16 residues. The germline V gene has CDR1 SEHNR and CDR2 FQNEAQ (reference sequence). J was trimmed by 4 bases and V by 6 bases; bases with no gene match: 10. The chain's CDR3 is CASRDYLAGEADTQYF. The CDR3 nucleotides read TGTGCCAGCAGAGATTATCTAGCGGGAGAAGCAGATACGCAGTATTTT.

This chain uses TRBV2 with TRBJ1-5; no definite D call. V was cut by 8 bases and J by 6 bases, with 14 bases left in between. This CDR3 is 13 amino acids long. Germline CDR1 is SNHLY and CDR2 is FYNNEI. The CDR3, as DNA: TGTGCCAGCCTGAGGGAACGGGGTCAGCCCCAGCATTTT. It encodes CASLRERGQPQHF.

V is TRBV9 and J is TRBJ1-2; 11 bases are shared with TRBD1. The CDR3 consists of 15 residues. Losses at the gene ends were 3 bases for V and 5 bases for J; bases not matched to a gene: 6. The germline V gene encodes CDR1 SGDLS and CDR2 YYNGEE. The CDR3 coding sequence is TGTGCCAGCAGCGGGGGACAGGGGGTTTGGTATGGCTACACCTTC. It is translated as CASSGGQGVWYGYTF.

This clone was detected only once. This sequence joins TRBV7-9 and TRBJ2-2; 10 bases fit TRBD2. CDR1 SEHNR and CDR2 FQNEAQ come from the germline V gene (reference sequence). Trimming removed 2 bases from V and 6 bases from J; junction bases left unmatched: 3. This CDR3 comprises 15 residues. The CDR3 reads CASSLLAGVSGELFF. Here the CDR3 DNA reads TGTGCCAGCAGCTTACTAGCGGGAGTGTCCGGGGAGCTGTTTTTT. The full variable domain, its missing parts supplied by reference TRBV7-9 and TRBJ2-2, is DTGVSQNPRHKITKRGQNVTFRCDPISEHNRLYWYRQTLGQGPEFLTYFQNEAQLEKSRLLSDRFSAERPKGSFSTLEIQRTEQGDSAMYLCASSLLAGVSGELFFGEGSRLTVL.

The genes are TRBV7-9 and TRBJ2-5, with D possibly being TRBD2 (5 bases). The V end was cut by 4 bases, the J end by 4 bases, with 13 bases between. The CDR3 is made up of 14 amino acids. Germline CDR1 SEHNR, CDR2 FQNEAQ (reference sequence). CDR3 DNA: TGTGCCAGCAGCTCCCTCGGGGTCGGAGAGACCCAGTACTTC. Protein product: CASSSLGVGETQYF.

This clone was counted between two and nine times. The chain links TRBV15 to TRBJ2-7; a weak D match, TRBD1 (5 bases). Germline V gene data show CDR1 as LNHNV and CDR2 as YYDKDF (reference sequence). There are 17 residues in the CDR3. Trimming left V 0 bases short and J 7 bases short, with 22 bases between. The CDR3 DNA reads TGTGCCACCAGCAGAGAATTATCGCCAGGGTACCTGGGGGAGCAGTACTTC. Protein product: CATSRELSPGYLGEQYF.

This clone was counted only a few times. V gene TRBV5-1 combines with J gene TRBJ1-1; 7 nucleotides align to TRBD1. The germline CDR1 and CDR2 sequences are SGHRS and YFSETQ. With V trimmed by 4 bases and J by 4 bases, 4 bases remained unmatched. This CDR3 region has 13 residues. In nucleotides, the CDR3 is TGCGCCAGCAGCCCGACAGGGACCACTGAAGCTTTCTTT. Translating gives CASSPTGTTEAFF. The entire variable domain, with the rest obtained from reference TRBV5-1 and TRBJ1-1, is as follows: KAGVTQTPRYLIKTRGQQVTLSCSPISGHRSVSWYQQTPGQGLQFLFEYFSETQRNKGNFPGRFSGRQFSNSRSEMNVSTLELGDSALYLCASSPTGTTEAFFGQGTRLTVV.

The chain carries TRBV7-3 and TRBJ2-3, with unresolved D. The CDR3 is 14 amino acids. CDR1 and CDR2 (germline): SGHTA, FQGTGA. With 2 bases removed from V and 3 bases from J, the gap between germline ends came to 9 bases. CDR3 loop: CASSLLAGTDTQYF. CDR3 nucleotide sequence: TGTGCCAGCAGCTTATTAGCCGGGACAGATACGCAGTATTTT.